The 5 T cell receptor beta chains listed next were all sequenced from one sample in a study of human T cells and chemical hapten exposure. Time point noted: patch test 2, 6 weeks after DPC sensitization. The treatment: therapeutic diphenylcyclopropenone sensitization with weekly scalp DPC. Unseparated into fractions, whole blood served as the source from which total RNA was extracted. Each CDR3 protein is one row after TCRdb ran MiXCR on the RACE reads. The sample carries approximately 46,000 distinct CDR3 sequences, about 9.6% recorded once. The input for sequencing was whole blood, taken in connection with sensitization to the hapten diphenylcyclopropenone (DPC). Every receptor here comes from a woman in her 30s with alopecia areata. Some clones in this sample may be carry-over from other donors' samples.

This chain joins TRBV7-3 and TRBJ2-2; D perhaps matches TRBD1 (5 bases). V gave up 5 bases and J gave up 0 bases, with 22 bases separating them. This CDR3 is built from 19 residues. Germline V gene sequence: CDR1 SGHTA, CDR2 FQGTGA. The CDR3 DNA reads TGTGCCAGCAGCCAATTAAACCAGGGAAGAAAAGCGAACACCGGGGAGCTGTTTTTT. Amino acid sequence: CASSQLNQGRKANTGELFF. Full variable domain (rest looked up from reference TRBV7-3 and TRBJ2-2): GAGVSQTPSNKVTEKGKYVELRCDPISGHTALYWYRQSLGQGPEFLIYFQGTGAADDSGLPNDRFFAVRPEGSVSTLKIQRTERGDSAVYLCASSQLNQGRKANTGELFFGEGSRLTVL.

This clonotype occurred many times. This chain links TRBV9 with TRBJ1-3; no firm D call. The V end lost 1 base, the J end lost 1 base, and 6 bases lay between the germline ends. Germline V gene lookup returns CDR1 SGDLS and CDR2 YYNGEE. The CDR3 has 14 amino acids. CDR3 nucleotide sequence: TGTGCCAGCAGCGTATGGGGTTCTGGAAACACCATATATTTT. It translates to CASSVWGSGNTIYF.

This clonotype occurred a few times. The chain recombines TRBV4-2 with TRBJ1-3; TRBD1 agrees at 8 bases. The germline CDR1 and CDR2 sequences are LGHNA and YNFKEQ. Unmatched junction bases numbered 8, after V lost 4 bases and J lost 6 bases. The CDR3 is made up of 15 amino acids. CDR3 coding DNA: TGTGCCAGCAGCCTAACGACAGGGGACGCAAACACCATATATTTT. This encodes CASSLTTGDANTIYF.

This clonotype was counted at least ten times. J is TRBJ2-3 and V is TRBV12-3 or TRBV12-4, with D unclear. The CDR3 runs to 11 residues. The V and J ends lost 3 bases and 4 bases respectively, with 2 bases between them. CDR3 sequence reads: CASSFADTQYF. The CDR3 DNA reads TGTGCCAGCAGTTTTGCAGATACGCAGTATTTT.

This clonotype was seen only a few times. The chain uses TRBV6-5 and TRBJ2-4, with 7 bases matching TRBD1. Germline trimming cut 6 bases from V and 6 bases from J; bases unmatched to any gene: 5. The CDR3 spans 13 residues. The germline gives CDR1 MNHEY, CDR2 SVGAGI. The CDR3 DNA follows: TGTGCCAGCAGCACAACAGGGGCAAACATTCAGTACTTC. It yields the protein CASSTTGANIQYF.